Below are 32 T cell receptor beta chains sequenced from a single sample in a study of blood T cell repertoires in COVID-19. The data were produced by immunoSEQ multiplex PCR, yet TCRdb's version contains in-frame clones alone and is incomplete. Here the sample spans some 110,000 clones, about nine tenths being singletons. The specimen was peripheral blood. These receptors were obtained from a man in his 70s who had recovered from COVID-19.

The chain couples TRBV24-1 to TRBJ1-1; the D gene is possibly TRBD1 (5 bases). Germline CDR1 is KGHDR and CDR2 is SFDVKD. With 5 bases removed from V and 1 base from J, the gap between germline ends came to 16 bases. CDR3 length: 16 residues. The CDR3: CATSGRGQGQNTEAFF. The CDR3 nucleotides are TGTGCCACCAGTGGAAGGGGTCAGGGCCAGAACACTGAAGCTTTCTTT.

This chain uses TRBV23-1 with TRBJ2-5; 8 bases agree with TRBD2. TRBV23-1 counts as an open reading frame of uncertain function. CDR3 length: 14 residues. The CDR3 protein is CVRGGRTVQETQYF. In DNA, the CDR3 is TGCGTCCGGGGGGGACGTACCGTCCAAGAGACCCAGTACTTC.

The chain links TRBV20-1 to TRBJ1-3; D is possibly TRBD1 (6 bases). Germline CDR1 reads DFQATT; CDR2 reads SNEGSKA (reference sequence). V gave up 3 bases and J gave up 0 bases, with 9 bases separating them. This CDR3 contains 14 residues. In DNA form, the CDR3 reads TGCAGTGCTAGTTGGGACAACTCTGGAAACACCATATATTTT. Translated, it gives CSASWDNSGNTIYF.

This chain connects TRBV11-1 to TRBJ2-1, with TRBD2 matching 8 bases. The germline gives CDR1 SGHAT, CDR2 FQDESV (reference sequence). CDR3 length: 16 amino acids. J gave up 10 bases and V 5 bases, and 16 bases lay outside the gene matches. The CDR3 sequence: CASSLAPWSGSSEQFF. The CDR3 bases are TGTGCCAGCAGCCTCGCCCCCTGGAGCGGGAGCAGCGAGCAGTTCTTC.

This rearrangement joins TRBV5-6 to TRBJ2-6, with TRBD1 matching over 8 bases. This CDR3 spans 17 amino acids. Germline loops: CDR1 SGHDT, CDR2 YYEEEE. The junction had 8 bases not matched to a gene; V was cut back by 4 bases and J by 2 bases. DNA of the CDR3: TGTGCCAGCAGCGGTGACAGGGGAGAGCCTGGGGCCAACGTCCTGACTTTC. It is translated as CASSGDRGEPGANVLTF.

The V and J genes are TRBV28 and TRBJ2-1; 9 bases map to TRBD2. V was pared by 7 bases and J by 10 bases, with 5 bases of the junction left unmatched. CDR3 length: 12 amino acids. Per germline, CDR1 MDHEN and CDR2 SYDVKM. The CDR3 sequence: CASTVAGEEQFF. The DNA for the CDR3 is TGTGCCAGCACTGTAGCGGGAGAGGAGCAGTTCTTC.

Only a few counts were recorded for this clone. The chain employs TRBV7-6 and TRBJ2-3; TRBD2 is a possible D gene (6 bases). The germline V gene encodes CDR1 SGHVS and CDR2 FNYEAQ. The CDR3 covers 17 residues. V gave up 1 base and J gave up 3 bases, with 17 bases separating them. CDR3 region: CASSLGPSGVVTDTQYF. As DNA, the CDR3 is TGTGCCAGCAGCTTAGGACCTTCGGGAGTGGTGACAGATACGCAGTATTTT.

This chain connects TRBV10-3 to TRBJ2-3; 10 bases map to TRBD1. Germline V gives CDR1 ENHRY, CDR2 SYGVKD. The junction had 7 bases not matched to a gene; V was cut back by 10 bases and J by 3 bases. The CDR3 covers 14 residues. The CDR3 protein is CATEDRGRTDTQYF. The CDR3 nucleotides read TGTGCCACAGAGGACAGGGGGAGAACAGATACGCAGTATTTT.

This sequence joins TRBV2 and TRBJ1-2; 10 nucleotides align to TRBD1. Germline CDR1 SNHLY, CDR2 FYNNEI. The CDR3 has 15 residues. The trim removed 6 bases at V and 7 bases at J, leaving 11 bases unmatched. The CDR3 loop reads CASRKDRDRGLGYTF. As DNA, the CDR3 is TGTGCCAGCAGAAAGGACCGAGACAGGGGGCTTGGCTACACCTTC.

This chain connects TRBV5-1 to TRBJ2-2, with TRBD1 as a possible D gene (5 bases). There are 17 residues in the CDR3. Germline V gene data show CDR1 as SGHRS and CDR2 as YFSETQ. Trimming shortened V by 0 bases and J by 1 base, and 13 bases separated the two germline ends. CDR3 DNA sequence: TGCGCCAGCAGCTTGGAGGCCCGGACAAGGAACACCGGGGAGCTGTTTTTT. Its protein is CASSLEARTRNTGELFF.

The chain links TRBV7-8 to TRBJ2-1; D may be TRBD1 (6 bases). Germline lookup yields CDR1 SGHVS and CDR2 FQNEAQ. The ends were cut back, 10 bases at V and 10 bases at J, with 20 bases in the middle. The CDR3 contains 13 residues. CDR3 coding DNA: TGTGCCACCCTAGGGGGTTCAAAGAGGGAGCAGTTCTTC. The encoded protein is CATLGGSKREQFF.

This clone has ten or more counts. The chain couples TRBV7-2 to TRBJ2-5; D perhaps matches TRBD2 (5 bases). CDR3 size: 14 residues. Germline V lookup: CDR1 SGHTA, CDR2 FQGNSA. V lost 2 bases and J lost 7, with 14 bases in between. The CDR3 bases are TGTGCCAGCAGCTTAAGGCTCGCGGGCGCGACCCAGTACTTC. Translating it yields CASSLRLAGATQYF.

This clone has more than one count but fewer than ten. The CDR3 DNA is TGTGCCAGCAGTTACAAGTCGACAGGGGGCGGCGGGGAGCTGTTTTTT. This sequence encodes CASSYKSTGGGGELFF. The V call is TRBV6-2 or TRBV6-3, the J call TRBJ2-2; TRBD1 matches at 10 bases. V was pared by 2 bases and J by 7 bases, with 7 bases of the junction left unmatched. CDR1 is MNHEY and CDR2 is SVGEGT in the germline V gene. This CDR3 spans 16 amino acids.

This clone was recorded only once. This chain uses TRBV28 with TRBJ2-7; 7 bases are a match to TRBD1. The germline gives CDR1 MDHEN, CDR2 SYDVKM. The CDR3 consists of 14 residues. The trim removed 9 bases at V and 0 bases at J, leaving 8 bases unmatched. Here the CDR3 reads CASPGTVPSYEQYF. CDR3 DNA: TGTGCCAGTCCCGGGACAGTTCCCTCCTACGAGCAGTACTTC.

The rearrangement links TRBV19 to TRBJ1-2; 10 positions agree with TRBD1. Germline CDR1 is LNHDA and CDR2 is SQIVND (reference sequence). With V trimmed by 5 bases and J by 3 bases, 6 bases remained unmatched. This CDR3 contains 15 residues. In DNA form, the CDR3 reads TGTGCCAGTAGTTTATATGGACAGGGGGACTATGGCTACACCTTC. It yields the protein CASSLYGQGDYGYTF. Full variable domain (rest looked up from reference TRBV19 and TRBJ1-2): DGGITQSPKYLFRKEGQNVTLSCEQNLNHDAMYWYRQDPGQGLRLIYYSQIVNDFQKGDIAEGYSVSREKKESFPLTVTSAQKNPTAFYLCASSLYGQGDYGYTFGSGTRLTVV.

This clone showed up just once. This rearrangement joins TRBV12-3 or TRBV12-4 to TRBJ1-6; D unclear. The CDR3 extends over 13 amino acids. The germline V and J ends were trimmed by 6 bases and 15 bases, with 18 bases remaining between them. CDR3 in DNA: TGTGCCAGCAGCTCCCAAACGTTTGGCTTCCTCCACTTT. Translating it yields CASSSQTFGFLHF.

The genes are TRBV5-5 and TRBJ2-3, with 8 bases that match TRBD2. J gave up 3 bases and V 6 bases, and 15 bases lay outside the gene matches. The CDR3 has 17 residues. Germline CDR1 reads SGHKS; CDR2 reads YYEKEE (reference sequence). The CDR3 here is CASTLSRGGRWTDTQYF. In DNA form, the CDR3 reads TGTGCCAGCACCCTATCTCGGGGCGGGAGGTGGACAGATACGCAGTATTTT.

The chain carries TRBV18 and TRBJ2-7, with D possibly being TRBD2 (5 bases). CDR1 and CDR2 (germline): KGHSH, LQKENI. The CDR3 has 14 amino acids. V was cut by 6 bases and J by 4 bases, with 16 bases left in between. CDR3 region: CASSPPGLRYEQYF. CDR3 DNA sequence: TGTGCCAGCTCCCCGCCAGGACTCCGTTACGAGCAGTACTTC.

The genes are TRBV19 and TRBJ1-5; D perhaps matches TRBD1 (6 bases). The V end lost 5 bases, the J end lost 4 bases, and 12 bases lay between the germline ends. The CDR3 sequence is 14 residues long. The germline gives CDR1 LNHDA, CDR2 SQIVND (reference sequence). This CDR3 is CASSDDRSNQPQHF. CDR3 DNA: TGTGCCAGTAGTGATGACAGGAGTAATCAGCCCCAGCATTTT.

This clone has only one observation. The V gene is TRBV9, the J gene TRBJ2-1; 7 positions match TRBD1. The CDR3 spans 15 residues. Germline CDR1 is SGDLS and CDR2 is YYNGEE. Trimming cost V 3 bases and J 9 bases; bases outside gene matches: 12. CDR3 in amino acids: CASSARTGTEAEQFF. CDR3 in DNA: TGTGCCAGCAGCGCACGCACAGGGACAGAAGCTGAGCAGTTCTTC.

The gene calls are TRBV28 and TRBJ2-2; tentative D call: TRBD1 (5 bases). V lost 2 bases and J lost 1, with 8 bases in between. In germline, CDR1 is MDHEN, CDR2 SYDVKM. This CDR3 is built from 15 residues. CDR3 nucleotide sequence: TGTGCCAGCAGTTTAAGGACAATGAACACCGGGGAGCTGTTTTTT. It specifies CASSLRTMNTGELFF.

This clone was seen a few times. The chain links TRBV28 to TRBJ2-3, with a weak D call TRBD2 (6 bases). Germline loops: CDR1 MDHEN, CDR2 SYDVKM. Between the trimmed V and J ends, which lost 4 bases and 2 bases, there was a span of 16 bases. This CDR3 is built from 16 residues. The DNA of the CDR3 is TGTGCCAGCAGTTCGCCGGGACTCCCCCACACAGATACGCAGTATTTT. Translated, it gives CASSSPGLPHTDTQYF.

The chain has TRBV2 and TRBJ1-1; a possible D gene is TRBD1 (5 bases). This CDR3 comprises 13 residues. In germline, CDR1 is SNHLY, CDR2 FYNNEI. V was trimmed by 10 bases and J by 1 base, leaving 13 bases between them. This CDR3 is CATERQGNTEAFF. For the CDR3, the DNA is TGTGCCACCGAAAGGCAGGGGAACACTGAAGCTTTCTTT.

This chain joins TRBV5-1 and TRBJ2-1; 11 nucleotides line up with TRBD2. CDR3 length equals 16 residues. The junction had 3 bases not matched to a gene; V was cut back by 1 base and J by 3 bases. Germline V gene sequence: CDR1 SGHRS, CDR2 YFSETQ. The CDR3 reads CASSLTLAGGYNEQFF. In DNA form, the CDR3 reads TGCGCCAGCAGCTTGACCCTAGCGGGGGGCTACAATGAGCAGTTCTTC.

The chain carries TRBV6-5 and TRBJ1-6, with D perhaps matching TRBD1 (6 bases). V was pared by 5 bases and J by 8 bases, with 10 bases between. The V gene's germline CDR1 is MNHEY and CDR2 SVGAGI. The CDR3 is 13 residues long. CDR3 residues: CASSHNRDSPLHF. In DNA, the CDR3 is TGTGCCAGCAGTCACAACAGGGATTCACCCCTCCACTTT.

As to this clone: Compared with germline, one end of the junction differs, possibly owing to a read error. This chain connects TRBV20-1 to TRBJ2-4; TRBD2 aligns across 11 bases. Per germline, CDR1 DFQATT and CDR2 SNEGSKA (reference sequence). The CDR3 extends over 11 amino acids. CDR3 sequence reads: CSAGIAGGPAF. CDR3 nucleotides: TGCAGCGCTGGGATAGCGGGAGGGCCAGCGTTC.

This rearrangement joins TRBV28 to TRBJ2-1; possibly TRBD2 for D (7 bases). Germline V gene lookup returns CDR1 MDHEN and CDR2 SYDVKM. This CDR3 is 13 amino acids long. The germline V and J ends were trimmed by 6 bases and 6 bases, with 12 bases remaining between them. The CDR3 region is CASRRGGLNEQFF. Written as DNA, the CDR3 is TGTGCCAGCAGAAGGGGGGGCCTCAATGAGCAGTTCTTC.

This clone came up once. The CDR3 nucleotides read TGTGCCAGCAGTGAAGTCGAGCGGGGGGGCCTAGATACGCAGTATTTT. Translated, it gives CASSEVERGGLDTQYF. The rearrangement uses TRBV6-1 and TRBJ2-3; TRBD2 aligns across 10 bases. The V gene end was trimmed by 1 base and the J gene end by 5 bases; junction bases not matched to a gene: 6. The CDR3 extends over 16 amino acids. Germline loops: CDR1 MNHNS, CDR2 SASEGT.

The sample holds one count of this clone. The chain is built from TRBV7-3 and TRBJ2-6; tentatively, D is TRBD2 (5 bases). CDR1 is SGHTA, CDR2 FQGTGA, per germline. CDR3 length: 18 residues. V lost 5 bases to trimming and J lost 0 bases, with 17 bases between them. As DNA, the CDR3 is TGTGCCAGCAGCCTCCGAGGGCCCAGGAGCTCTGGGGCCAACGTCCTGACTTTC. It yields the protein CASSLRGPRSSGANVLTF. Full variable domain (remainder filled in from reference TRBV7-3 and TRBJ2-6): GAGVSQTPSNKVTEKGKYVELRCDPISGHTALYWYRQSLGQGPEFLIYFQGTGAADDSGLPNDRFFAVRPEGSVSTLKIQRTERGDSAVYLCASSLRGPRSSGANVLTFGAGSRLTVL.

The V and J genes are TRBV3-1 (or the pseudogene TRBV3-2) and TRBJ1-5; a possible D gene is TRBD1 (5 bases). The CDR3 totals 16 residues. CDR1 and CDR2 (germline): LGHDT, YNNKEL (reference sequence). V was cut by 6 bases and J by 6 bases, with 21 bases left in between. Here the CDR3 reads CASSPDRTPRTQPQHF. In DNA form, the CDR3 reads TGTGCCAGCAGTCCCGACAGAACCCCGAGGACTCAGCCCCAGCATTTT.

The chain employs TRBV29-1 and TRBJ1-1; D remains unclear. Germline V gene lookup returns CDR1 SQVTM and CDR2 ANQGSEA. Trimming took 5 bases from V and 5 from J, leaving 6 bases between them. This CDR3 is built from 10 residues. This CDR3 reads CSVTRTEAFF. The CDR3 nucleotides read TGCAGCGTTACCAGGACTGAAGCTTTCTTT.

V gene TRBV12-3 or TRBV12-4 combines with J gene TRBJ1-2; D is ambiguous. The CDR3 sequence is 12 residues long. The germline V and J ends were trimmed by 6 bases and 8 bases, with 13 bases remaining between them. This CDR3 is CASSPSGKGYTF. The CDR3 DNA sequence: TGTGCCAGCAGCCCCTCCGGGAAAGGCTACACCTTC.